One sample yielded the 19 T cell receptor beta chains listed below, sequenced in a study of blood T cells in healthy people across ages. Alongside a J-beta primer mix, a sample-barcoded 5' primer served in a second PCR lasting about 6 to 12 cycles. From the 5' RACE reads, TCRdb called clonotypes with MiXCR, one entry per CDR3 protein. The sample has around 280,000 distinct CDR3 sequences; roughly 26% are singletons. Sequencing was carried out using blood. Source of these receptors: a woman in her 70s in good health.

At least ten counts were recorded for this clonotype. This sequence joins TRBV5-1 and TRBJ2-3, with a weak D call TRBD2 (6 bases). Trimming stripped 4 bases from V and 0 bases from J, with 9 bases between. Germline assignment: CDR1 SGHRS and CDR2 YFSETQ. The CDR3 has 14 amino acids. CDR3 bases: TGCGCCAGCAGCATAGCGGTTAGCACAGATACGCAGTATTTT. Translating gives CASSIAVSTDTQYF.

This clonotype showed up just a few times. The chain carries TRBV28 and TRBJ1-1; a possible D gene is TRBD1 (6 bases). Per the germline V gene, CDR1 is MDHEN and CDR2 is SYDVKM. The CDR3 contains 12 residues. Trimming stripped 3 bases from V and 6 bases from J, with 8 bases between. CDR3 residues: CASSFRGAEAFF. CDR3 bases: TGTGCCAGCAGTTTCAGGGGAGCTGAAGCTTTCTTT. Variable domain in full (rest from reference TRBV28 and TRBJ1-1): DVKVTQSSRYLVKRTGEKVFLECVQDMDHENMFWYRQDPGLGLRLIYFSYDVKMKEKGDIPEGYSVSREKKERFSLILESASTNQTSMYLCASSFRGAEAFFGQGTRLTVV.

A few counts support this clonotype. The chain combines TRBV20-1 with TRBJ2-1; D remains unclear. CDR1 DFQATT and CDR2 SNEGSKA come from the germline V gene (reference sequence). Trimming cost V 2 bases and J 9 bases, with 11 bases left between them. The CDR3 runs 12 residues. The CDR3 is CSARRRSVEQFF. CDR3 DNA sequence: TGCAGTGCTAGACGCCGGAGCGTTGAGCAGTTCTTC.

The table lists this clonotype with many counts. This chain uses TRBV7-2 with TRBJ2-5; possible D gene TRBD2, 6 bases. The CDR3 loop spans 14 amino acids. In germline, CDR1 is SGHTA, CDR2 FQGNSA. V was pared by 5 bases and J by 5 bases, with 15 bases between. The CDR3 loop reads CASSETRFGETQYF. CDR3 in DNA: TGTGCCAGCAGCGAGACTAGATTTGGCGAGACCCAGTACTTC.

This clonotype turned up a few times. V is TRBV6-6 and J is TRBJ1-1, with a tentative D call TRBD1 (5 bases). V gave up 6 bases and J gave up 2 bases, with 19 bases separating them. The CDR3 extends over 16 amino acids. The germline CDR1 and CDR2 sequences are MNHNY and SVGAGI (reference sequence). CDR3 sequence (DNA): TGTGCCAGCAGCTCATCCGGGGAGGGGCCAAACACTGAAGCTTTCTTT. Amino acids: CASSSSGEGPNTEAFF.

The sample holds a few counts of this clonotype. The rearrangement joins TRBV14 to TRBJ1-1; D might be TRBD1 (6 bases). The CDR3 totals 13 residues. CDR1 SGHDN and CDR2 FVKESK come from the germline V gene. The V end lost 4 bases, the J end lost 4 bases, and 10 bases lay between the germline ends. CDR3 sequence: CASSPRRGTEAFF. The CDR3 DNA is TGTGCCAGCAGCCCTCGCAGGGGCACTGAAGCTTTCTTT.

This clonotype was detected only a few times. The chain links TRBV4-1 to TRBJ2-3; D perhaps matches TRBD2 (5 bases). Germline V gives CDR1 MGHRA, CDR2 YSYEKL. V was clipped by 1 base and J by 2 bases, with 22 bases between them. CDR3 length: 19 residues. In DNA form, the CDR3 reads TGCGCCAGCAGCCAAGTGGAGGTTATGAGTCAGCGGAACACAGATACGCAGTATTTT. Encoded protein: CASSQVEVMSQRNTDTQYF.

A few counts support this clonotype. V is TRBV12-3 or TRBV12-4 and J is TRBJ1-5; TRBD1 is a possible D gene (6 bases). This CDR3 comprises 12 residues. Deletions cut 8 bases from V and 7 bases from J, with 12 bases between. The CDR3 region is CASGYRVQPQHF. The CDR3 DNA reads TGTGCCAGCGGCTACAGGGTACAGCCCCAGCATTTT.

The rearrangement uses TRBV29-1 and TRBJ2-3, with TRBD2 matching over 8 bases. Trimming removed 1 base from V and 1 base from J; junction bases left unmatched: 1. Germline CDR1 is SQVTM and CDR2 is ANQGSEA. This CDR3 has 14 amino acids. CDR3 residues: CSVEGGGRTDTQYF. The CDR3 DNA reads as TGCAGCGTTGAAGGCGGGGGGCGCACAGATACGCAGTATTTT.

The table lists this clonotype with a count of one. The gene calls are TRBV12-3 or TRBV12-4 and TRBJ1-5; D remains unclear. CDR3 length: 13 amino acids. V gave up 1 base and J gave up 5 bases, with 6 bases separating them. CDR3 protein: CASSLVGYQPQHF. CDR3 sequence (DNA): TGTGCCAGCAGTTTAGTGGGCTATCAGCCCCAGCATTTT.

This chain connects TRBV7-2 to TRBJ1-2, with D tentatively TRBD1 (5 bases). The germline V gene encodes CDR1 SGHTA and CDR2 FQGNSA. The CDR3 totals 14 residues. With 2 bases removed from V and 1 base from J, the gap between germline ends came to 8 bases. In nucleotides, the CDR3 is TGTGCCAGCAGCTTACACGGGGGTAACTATGGCTACACCTTC. Its translation is CASSLHGGNYGYTF.

This clonotype was seen repeatedly, ten times or more. The chain recombines TRBV27 with TRBJ2-7, with 7 bases lining up with TRBD1. The V gene end was trimmed by 4 bases and the J gene end by 4 bases; junction bases not matched to a gene: 19. Germline CDR1 and CDR2: MNHEY and SMNVEV (reference sequence). The CDR3 covers 18 residues. CDR3 DNA: TGTGCCAGCAGTTCATACAAACTCAGGGACAGTCCGCCTTACGAGCAGTACTTC. Translation gives CASSSYKLRDSPPYEQYF.

In its sample, this clonotype was seen a few times. This chain connects TRBV28 to TRBJ2-5; TRBD2 matches at 10 bases. The DNA end lines up better with TRBJ2-1; the J call may be wrong. The CDR3 has 14 residues. CDR1 is MDHEN, CDR2 SYDVKM, per germline. CDR3: CASSSGTSDNEQFF. The CDR3 bases are TGTGCCAGCAGTTCCGGGACTAGCGACAATGAGCAGTTCTTC.

This clonotype was observed once. The V and J genes are TRBV7-2 and TRBJ2-5; 7 positions agree with TRBD2. The J segment lost 4 bases and the V segment lost 6 bases, leaving 5 bases of the junction unmatched. The CDR3 covers 13 residues. Germline CDR1 SGHTA, CDR2 FQGNSA. CDR3 amino acids: CASRLAGVETQYF. The DNA of the CDR3 is TGTGCCAGCAGGTTGGCGGGAGTAGAGACCCAGTACTTC.

The J gene is TRBJ1-2, the V gene TRBV2, with D perhaps TRBD1 (5 bases). This CDR3 has 14 amino acids. V dropped 4 bases and J dropped 3 bases, with 12 bases sitting between them. Germline values: CDR1 SNHLY, CDR2 FYNNEI. CDR3 sequence: CASSGPGSDYGYTF. The CDR3 nucleotides read TGTGCCAGCAGTGGGCCAGGGTCCGACTATGGCTACACCTTC.

This clonotype was detected many times. The chain joins TRBV5-5 to TRBJ2-6, with 7 bases matching TRBD1. The CDR3 runs to 17 residues. The germline V gene encodes CDR1 SGHKS and CDR2 YYEKEE (reference sequence). The V gene end was trimmed by 4 bases and the J gene end by 0 bases; junction bases not matched to a gene: 7. CDR3 loop: CASSQRQGTSGANVLTF. The CDR3 DNA follows: TGTGCCAGCAGCCAAAGACAGGGTACCTCTGGGGCCAACGTCCTGACTTTC.

This clonotype was observed a few times. This rearrangement joins TRBV7-2 to TRBJ2-1; D tentatively reads TRBD1 or TRBD2 (6 bases each). V lost 5 bases, J lost 0 bases, and 14 bases lay in between. The CDR3 runs 16 residues. CDR1 SGHTA and CDR2 FQGNSA come from the germline V gene. The CDR3 is CASSPEGGFSYNEQFF. In DNA, the CDR3 is TGTGCCAGCAGCCCAGAGGGGGGTTTCTCCTACAATGAGCAGTTCTTC.

This clonotype was recorded a few times. The V gene is TRBV28, the J gene TRBJ2-6, with D perhaps assigned TRBD1 or TRBD2 (5 bases each). Germline V gives CDR1 MDHEN, CDR2 SYDVKM. The V end lost 4 bases, the J end lost 0 bases, and 16 bases lay between the germline ends. This CDR3 has 18 residues. The CDR3 DNA reads TGTGCCAGCAGTTCCACAGGAAGGGAGTTCTCTGGGGCCAACGTCCTGACTTTC. Residues: CASSSTGREFSGANVLTF.

The gene calls are TRBV6-5 and TRBJ2-4; 7 bases fit TRBD2. After removal of 6 bases from V and 7 bases from J, the junction contained 9 bases not matched to a gene. CDR3 size: 14 residues. Germline CDR1 reads MNHEY; CDR2 reads SVGAGI. The CDR3 loop is CASRGGSNSNIQYF. In DNA form, the CDR3 reads TGTGCCAGCAGGGGCGGGAGCAACTCGAACATTCAGTACTTC.